The 25 T cell receptor beta chains listed next were all sequenced from one sample in a study of post-analysis software for immune sequencing data. Notes on the study in general: Patients used roughly five TRBV segments, including TRBV5-6, TRBV5-1 and TRBV20-1, more often than controls.

Prepared libraries of TCR beta cDNA carried unique molecular identifiers. A single record per CDR3 protein comes from TCRdb applying MiXCR to the PCR reads. The sample holds around 180,000 distinct CDR3 sequences, around 30% seen once. These TCRs are of unknown antigen specificity. The specimen sequenced was blood. These receptors were collected from a girl aged 5 to 17 with multiple sclerosis.

The chain is built from TRBV12-3 or TRBV12-4 and TRBJ1-2; possibly TRBD1 for D (6 bases). The V and J ends lost 4 bases and 3 bases respectively, with 15 bases between them. The CDR3 has 15 residues. The DNA of the CDR3 is TGTGCCAGCAGTTCAGTAGGACAGAACCACTATGGCTACACCTTC. The encoded protein is CASSSVGQNHYGYTF.

This clonotype was detected only a few times. V usage is TRBV7-9 and J usage is TRBJ2-7, with D hard to call. The CDR3 has 15 amino acids. V was shortened by 1 base and J by 4 bases, with 14 bases between the two germline ends. Germline assignment: CDR1 SEHNR and CDR2 FQNEAQ (reference sequence). The CDR3 spells CASSLVEGVGYEQYF. The CDR3 coding sequence is TGTGCCAGCAGCTTAGTAGAAGGCGTTGGTTACGAGCAGTACTTC. The full variable domain, with the rest looked up from reference TRBV7-9 and TRBJ2-7, is DTGVSQNPRHKITKRGQNVTFRCDPISEHNRLYWYRQTLGQGPEFLTYFQNEAQLEKSRLLSDRFSAERPKGSFSTLEIQRTEQGDSAMYLCASSLVEGVGYEQYFGPGTRLTVT.

This chain connects TRBV9 to TRBJ2-2, with no clear D. In germline, CDR1 is SGDLS, CDR2 YYNGEE. V lost 5 bases and J 0 bases, leaving 8 bases between the germline ends. The CDR3 is 14 residues long. This CDR3 reads CASRVVPNTGELFF. DNA of the CDR3: TGTGCCAGCAGGGTCGTACCGAACACCGGGGAGCTGTTTTTT.

The rearrangement links TRBV6-1 to TRBJ2-6; D not resolved. V dropped 5 bases and J dropped 4 bases, with 12 bases sitting between them. Germline CDR1 is MNHNS and CDR2 is SASEGT. This CDR3 has 15 residues. CDR3 amino acids: CASSSRSLGANVLTF. As DNA, the CDR3 is TGTGCCAGCAGTTCCCGGTCCTTGGGGGCCAACGTCCTGACTTTC.

Comments on this clonotype: A much larger clone differs by one base, so this may be a read error. CDR3 sequence (DNA): TGTGCCAGAAGCCAACTAGCGCTGAGGGGCAATGAGCAGTTCTTC. Amino acid sequence: CARSQLALRGNEQFF. The V call is TRBV7-9, the J call TRBJ2-1, with 7 positions matching TRBD2. From germline, CDR1 is SEHNR and CDR2 FQNEAQ (reference sequence). V was pared by 9 bases and J by 6 bases, with 14 bases of the junction left unmatched. This CDR3 spans 15 amino acids. Based on the CDR3 plus reference TRBV7-9 and TRBJ2-1, the full variable domain is DTGVSQNPRHKITKRGQNVTFRCDPISEHNRLYWYRQTLGQGPEFLTYFQNEAQLEKSRLLSDRFSAERPKGSFSTLEIQRTEQGDSAMYLCARSQLALRGNEQFFGPGTRLTVL.

The V and J genes are TRBV7-9 and TRBJ2-1; D is unclear. The length of the CDR3 is 12 residues. Germline V gene lookup returns CDR1 SEHNR and CDR2 FQNEAQ (reference sequence). The V end lost 5 bases, the J end lost 7 bases, and 9 bases lay between the germline ends. The CDR3 sequence: CASSPSKNEQFF. Written as DNA, the CDR3 is TGTGCCAGCAGCCCTAGTAAGAATGAGCAGTTCTTC.

The chain joins TRBV7-8 to TRBJ2-1; TRBD2 matches 7 bases. With V trimmed by 7 bases and J by 6 bases, 15 bases remained unmatched. The V gene's germline CDR1 is SGHVS and CDR2 FQNEAQ. The CDR3 is 16 amino acids. Here the CDR3 DNA reads TGTGCCAGCAAGGTCCGGCGGGAGTGCCTCGGCAATGAGCAGTTCTTC. Protein product: CASKVRRECLGNEQFF.

In this sample, this clonotype turned up a few times. The V call is TRBV29-1, the J call TRBJ1-4; no clear D gene. The CDR3 has 13 residues. Trimming removed 4 bases at V and 8 bases at J, with 14 bases between. The germline gives CDR1 SQVTM, CDR2 ANQGSEA. The CDR3 DNA sequence: TGCAGCGTTGCAGCCCGGGCGGAGGAAAAACTGTTTTTT. Residues: CSVAARAEEKLFF.

The rearrangement links TRBV5-1 to TRBJ1-2; TRBD1 might be the D (6 bases). Germline values: CDR1 SGHRS, CDR2 YFSETQ. Trimming took 0 bases from V and 0 from J, leaving 12 bases between them. This CDR3 has 16 residues. In DNA form, the CDR3 reads TGCGCCAGCAGCTTGGCCTGGACAGCTTCTAACTATGGCTACACCTTC. Protein: CASSLAWTASNYGYTF.

The chain carries TRBV1 and TRBJ2-5; the listed D gene, TRBD2, was not tested against the DNA. TRBV1 is a pseudogene segment. This CDR3 is built from 17 residues. CDR3 DNA: TGCACCAGCAGCCGAAGACTAGCGGGCCTTAATGGGGATGAGCAGTACTTC. This sequence encodes CTSSRRLAGLNGDEQYF.

This clonotype has more than one count but fewer than ten. The rearrangement uses TRBV20-1 and TRBJ2-1; D unresolved. This CDR3 is 10 amino acids long. Germline CDR1 reads DFQATT; CDR2 reads SNEGSKA (reference sequence). Here the CDR3 reads CSAEDNEQFF. CDR3 DNA sequence: TGCAGCGCAGAAGACAATGAGCAGTTCTTC.

This clonotype occurred many times. The chain combines TRBV9 with TRBJ2-5, with a possible D match to TRBD2 (5 bases). Germline values: CDR1 SGDLS, CDR2 YYNGEE. Trimming removed 4 bases from V and 3 bases from J, with 10 bases in between. The CDR3 covers 13 residues. The CDR3 DNA reads as TGTGCCAGCAGCCCCGGAGGAGAAGAGACCCAGTACTTC. This codes for CASSPGGEETQYF.

This clonotype was detected only a few times. This chain links TRBV20-1 with TRBJ2-2; D not certain. Trimming removed 2 bases at V and 1 base at J, with 8 bases between. Germline assignment: CDR1 DFQATT and CDR2 SNEGSKA (reference sequence). The CDR3 consists of 14 residues. CDR3 sequence reads: CSARTAGNTGELFF. Here the CDR3 DNA reads TGCAGTGCTAGAACGGCAGGGAACACCGGGGAGCTGTTTTTT.

A word on this clonotype: Its ends do not fully match the called genes, so a read error is possible. This chain joins TRBV11-1 and TRBJ1-1; D is ambiguous. The V gene's germline CDR1 is SGHAT and CDR2 FQDESV (reference sequence). The CDR3 spans 14 residues. The CDR3 loop is CASSYGNMNTGAFF. CDR3 bases: TGTGCCAGCAGCTACGGGAACATGAACACTGGAGCTTTCTTT.

To note about this clonotype: A much larger clone sits a single nucleotide away, making a read error possible. The rearrangement links TRBV7-2 to TRBJ2-4, with D unresolved. CDR3 length equals 15 residues. Germline V gene sequence: CDR1 SGHTA, CDR2 FQGNSA. CDR3 region: CASSLASNSRNIRYF. The DNA of the CDR3 is TGTGCCAGCAGCTTAGCATCTAACTCCCGAAACATTCGGTACTTC.

This clonotype was counted at least ten times. The chain combines TRBV6-5 with TRBJ2-7; no reliable D call. The CDR3 runs 16 residues. Germline lookup yields CDR1 MNHEY and CDR2 SVGAGI. Trimming cost V 4 bases and J 1 base, with 17 bases left between them. The CDR3 loop reads CASSSLTNYPSYEQYF. In DNA form, the CDR3 reads TGTGCCAGCAGTTCTCTTACAAATTATCCTTCCTACGAGCAGTACTTC.

Remarks on this clonotype: At one end, the junction sequence differs from germline, possibly due to a read error. The gene calls are TRBV6-1 and TRBJ2-1; 7 bases align to TRBD2. The CDR3 is 15 residues long. Germline lookup yields CDR1 MNHNS and CDR2 SASEGT. CDR3 amino acids: CAGSLGAGAFNEQFF. CDR3 DNA sequence: TGTGCCGGCAGTCTCGGCGCGGGAGCCTTCAATGAGCAGTTCTTC.

This clonotype has more than one count but fewer than ten. The chain employs TRBV12-3 or TRBV12-4 and TRBJ2-4; 8 bases agree with TRBD1. The J call may be in error: the DNA end matches TRBJ2-7 better. This CDR3 has 13 amino acids. This CDR3 reads CASSRTGNGEQYF. For the CDR3, the DNA is TGTGCCAGCAGTCGGACAGGGAATGGCGAGCAGTACTTC.

This clonotype came up many times. The genes are TRBV4-1 and TRBJ2-1; TRBD1 agrees at 7 bases. The CDR3 is made up of 13 amino acids. The V and J ends lost 4 bases and 4 bases, in that order; junction bases with no gene match: 1. Germline assignment: CDR1 MGHRA and CDR2 YSYEKL. The CDR3 sequence: CASSRGQYNEQFF. CDR3 nucleotide sequence: TGCGCCAGCAGCCGGGGACAGTACAATGAGCAGTTCTTC.

This clonotype was counted ten times or more. J is TRBJ2-7 and V is TRBV25-1; TRBD1 matches at 10 bases. The CDR3 runs 13 residues. Per germline, CDR1 MGHDK and CDR2 SYGVNS. J was trimmed by 3 bases and V by 4 bases; bases with no gene match: 0. CDR3 DNA: TGTGCCAGCAGTGGGGACAGGGGCTACGAGCAGTACTTC. Residues: CASSGDRGYEQYF.

This clonotype was observed at least ten times. The chain couples TRBV20-1 to TRBJ1-2; possible D gene TRBD1, 5 bases. V was pared by 7 bases and J by 7 bases, with 13 bases between. The CDR3 sequence is 11 residues long. Germline-derived CDR1 and CDR2 are DFQATT and SNEGSKA (reference sequence). The CDR3 loop reads CSGPGGTGYTF. The CDR3 nucleotides are TGCAGTGGGCCGGGAGGGACTGGCTACACCTTC.

This clonotype turned up a few times. The V call is TRBV20-1, the J call TRBJ1-3, with D possibly being TRBD1 (5 bases). This CDR3 has 13 residues. V lost 5 bases and J lost 2, with 10 bases in between. The germline V gene has CDR1 DFQATT and CDR2 SNEGSKA (reference sequence). CDR3 region: CSAYPRAGNTIYF. Here the CDR3 DNA reads TGCAGTGCTTACCCCAGGGCTGGAAACACCATATATTTT.

The rearrangement uses TRBV12-3 or TRBV12-4 and TRBJ2-1; D is ambiguous. Deletions cut 2 bases from V and 8 bases from J, with 16 bases between. The CDR3 runs 15 residues. The DNA of the CDR3 is TGTGCCAGCAGTTTAAGTTCTTTTCTAAATCATGAGCAGTTCTTC. Translating it yields CASSLSSFLNHEQFF.

This clonotype turned up a few times. The genes are TRBV7-9 and TRBJ2-1, with D hard to call. The germline gives CDR1 SEHNR, CDR2 FQNEAQ (reference sequence). This CDR3 has 16 residues. The V end lost 3 bases, the J end lost 1 base, and 13 bases lay between the germline ends. DNA for the CDR3: TGTGCCAGCAGCTTTTGGGTGGGGAAATCCTACAATGAGCAGTTCTTC. It codes for CASSFWVGKSYNEQFF.

This clonotype was detected ten times or more. The chain carries TRBV20-1 and TRBJ2-7; 7 bases agree with TRBD1. Germline V gene lookup returns CDR1 DFQATT and CDR2 SNEGSKA (reference sequence). The CDR3 is 14 residues long. The V gene end was trimmed by 7 bases and the J gene end by 2 bases; junction bases not matched to a gene: 11. CDR3 nucleotide sequence: TGCAGTGTTAAGACAGGGCTCGGCCCCTACGAGCAGTACTTC. Translated: CSVKTGLGPYEQYF.